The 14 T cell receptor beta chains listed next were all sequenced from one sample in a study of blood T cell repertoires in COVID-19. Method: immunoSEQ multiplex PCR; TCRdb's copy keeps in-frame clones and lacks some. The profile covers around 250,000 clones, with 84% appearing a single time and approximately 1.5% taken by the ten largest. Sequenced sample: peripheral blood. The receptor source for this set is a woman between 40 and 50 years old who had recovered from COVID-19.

This chain's CDR3 is CASSPARGVYEQYF. The CDR3 DNA reads TGTGCCAGCAGTCCAGCCAGGGGTGTCTACGAGCAGTACTTC. The chain joins TRBV7-9 to TRBJ2-7; D perhaps matches TRBD1 (6 bases). CDR3 length: 14 residues. Germline V lookup: CDR1 SEHNR, CDR2 FQNEAQ (reference sequence). V was pared by 6 bases and J by 3 bases, with 15 bases between. The entire variable domain, with the rest obtained from reference TRBV7-9 and TRBJ2-7, is as follows: DTGVSQNPRHKITKRGQNVTFRCDPISEHNRLYWYRQTLGQGPEFLTYFQNEAQLEKSRLLSDRFSAERPKGSFSTLEIQRTEQGDSAMYLCASSPARGVYEQYFGPGTRLTVT.

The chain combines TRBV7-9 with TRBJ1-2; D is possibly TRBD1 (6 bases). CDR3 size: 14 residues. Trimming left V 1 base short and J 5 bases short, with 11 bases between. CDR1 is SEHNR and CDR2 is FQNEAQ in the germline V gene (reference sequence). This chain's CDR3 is CASSLDGTRYGYTF. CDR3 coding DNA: TGTGCCAGCAGCTTAGATGGGACACGGTATGGCTACACCTTC.

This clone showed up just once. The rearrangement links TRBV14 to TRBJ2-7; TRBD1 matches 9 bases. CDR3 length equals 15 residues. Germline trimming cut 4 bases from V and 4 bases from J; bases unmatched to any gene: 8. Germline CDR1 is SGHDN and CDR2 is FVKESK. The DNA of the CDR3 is TGTGCCAGCAGCCGCCTAGGGGACAGGGAATACGAGCAGTACTTC. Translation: CASSRLGDREYEQYF.

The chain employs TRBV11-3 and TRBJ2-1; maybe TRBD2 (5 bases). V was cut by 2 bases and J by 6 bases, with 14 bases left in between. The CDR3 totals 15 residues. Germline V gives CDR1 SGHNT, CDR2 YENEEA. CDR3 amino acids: CASSLRHLAGNEQFF. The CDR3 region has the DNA TGTGCCAGCAGCTTAAGACACCTCGCGGGCAATGAGCAGTTCTTC.

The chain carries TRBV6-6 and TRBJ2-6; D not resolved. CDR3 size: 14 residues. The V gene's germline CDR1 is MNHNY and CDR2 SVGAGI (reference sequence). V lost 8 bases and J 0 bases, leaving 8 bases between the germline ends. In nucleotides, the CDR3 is TGTGCCAGCCTGATAGACTCTGGGGCCAACGTCCTGACTTTC. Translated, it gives CASLIDSGANVLTF.

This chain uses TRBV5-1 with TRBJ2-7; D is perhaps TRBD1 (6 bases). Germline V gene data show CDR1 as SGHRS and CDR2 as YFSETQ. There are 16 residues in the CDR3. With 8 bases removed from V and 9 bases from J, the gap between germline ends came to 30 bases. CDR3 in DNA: TGCGCCAGTAGCCAGGGGAATGGCCTGCAAGGGGATTGGCAGTACTTC. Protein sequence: CASSQGNGLQGDWQYF.

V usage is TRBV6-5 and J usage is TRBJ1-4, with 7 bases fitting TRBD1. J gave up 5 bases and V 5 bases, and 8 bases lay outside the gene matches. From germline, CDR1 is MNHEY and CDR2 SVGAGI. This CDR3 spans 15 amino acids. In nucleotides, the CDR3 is TGTGCCAGCAGTCCAAGGACAGGATCGAATGAAAAACTGTTTTTT. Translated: CASSPRTGSNEKLFF.

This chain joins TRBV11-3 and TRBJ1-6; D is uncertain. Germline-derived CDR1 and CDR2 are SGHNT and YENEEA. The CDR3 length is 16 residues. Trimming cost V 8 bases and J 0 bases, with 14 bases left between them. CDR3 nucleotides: TGTGCCAGCGGGGAGGGCACCACCTCCTATAATTCACCCCTCCACTTT. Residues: CASGEGTTSYNSPLHF.

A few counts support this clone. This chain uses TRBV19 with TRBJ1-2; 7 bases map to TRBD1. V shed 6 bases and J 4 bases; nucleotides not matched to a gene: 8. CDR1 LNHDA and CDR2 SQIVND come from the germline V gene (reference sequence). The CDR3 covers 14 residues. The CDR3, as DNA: TGTGCCAGTAGCCCCGACAGGGACCCCTATGGCTACACCTTC. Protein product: CASSPDRDPYGYTF.

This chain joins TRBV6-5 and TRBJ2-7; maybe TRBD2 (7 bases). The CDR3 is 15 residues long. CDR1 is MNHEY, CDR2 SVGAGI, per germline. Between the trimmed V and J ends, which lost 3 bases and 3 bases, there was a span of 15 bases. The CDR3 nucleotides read TGTGCCAGCAGTTATCTCGCGGGGGCTGTCTACGAGCAGTACTTC. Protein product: CASSYLAGAVYEQYF.

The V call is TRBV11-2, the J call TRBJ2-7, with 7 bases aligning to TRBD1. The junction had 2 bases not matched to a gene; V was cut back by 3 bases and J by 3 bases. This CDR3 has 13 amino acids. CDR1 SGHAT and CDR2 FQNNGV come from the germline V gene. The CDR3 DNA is TGTGCCAGCAGCTTCCGGGACAGCTACGAGCAGTACTTC. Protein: CASSFRDSYEQYF.

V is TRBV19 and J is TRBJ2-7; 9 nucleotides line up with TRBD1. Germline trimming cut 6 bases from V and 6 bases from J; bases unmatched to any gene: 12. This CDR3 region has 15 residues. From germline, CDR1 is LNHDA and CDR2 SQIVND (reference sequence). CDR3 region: CASRPQGARDAEQYF. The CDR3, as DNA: TGTGCCAGTAGACCACAGGGGGCGCGCGATGCCGAGCAGTACTTC.

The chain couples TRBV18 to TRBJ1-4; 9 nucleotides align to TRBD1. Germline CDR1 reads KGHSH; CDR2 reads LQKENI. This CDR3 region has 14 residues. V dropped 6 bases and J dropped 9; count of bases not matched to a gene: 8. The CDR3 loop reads CASSPTGTGKKLFF. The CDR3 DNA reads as TGTGCCAGCTCCCCTACGGGGACAGGGAAAAAACTGTTTTTT.

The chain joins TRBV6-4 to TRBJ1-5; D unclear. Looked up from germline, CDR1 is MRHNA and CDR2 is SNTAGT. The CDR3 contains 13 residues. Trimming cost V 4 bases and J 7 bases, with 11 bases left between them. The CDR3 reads CASSAEEGQPQHF. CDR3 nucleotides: TGTGCCAGCAGTGCCGAGGAGGGCCAGCCCCAGCATTTT.